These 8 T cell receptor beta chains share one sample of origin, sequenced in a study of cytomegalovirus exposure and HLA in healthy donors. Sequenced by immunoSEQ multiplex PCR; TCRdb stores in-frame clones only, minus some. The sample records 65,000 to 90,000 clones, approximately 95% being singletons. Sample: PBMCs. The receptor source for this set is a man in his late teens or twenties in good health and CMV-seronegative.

CDR3: CSVESGRGLNTEAFF. The CDR3 DNA reads as TGCAGCGTTGAATCAGGCAGGGGCCTGAACACTGAAGCTTTCTTT. The rearrangement uses TRBV29-1 and TRBJ1-1; D might be TRBD1 (6 bases). Trimming took off 2 bases at V and 0 bases at J, with 13 bases between the two ends. Germline CDR1 SQVTM, CDR2 ANQGSEA. This CDR3 has 15 amino acids. The full variable domain, with the rest looked up from reference TRBV29-1 and TRBJ1-1, is SAVISQKPSRDICQRGTSLTIQCQVDSQVTMMFWYRQQPGQSLTLIATANQGSEATYESGFVIDKFPISRPNLTFSTLTVSNMSPEDSSIYLCSVESGRGLNTEAFFGQGTRLTVV.

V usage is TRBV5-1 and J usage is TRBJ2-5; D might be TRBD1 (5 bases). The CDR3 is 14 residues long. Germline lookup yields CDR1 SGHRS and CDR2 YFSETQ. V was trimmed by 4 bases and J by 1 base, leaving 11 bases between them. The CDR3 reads CASSITGFQETQYF. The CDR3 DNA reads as TGCGCCAGCAGCATAACAGGATTCCAAGAGACCCAGTACTTC.

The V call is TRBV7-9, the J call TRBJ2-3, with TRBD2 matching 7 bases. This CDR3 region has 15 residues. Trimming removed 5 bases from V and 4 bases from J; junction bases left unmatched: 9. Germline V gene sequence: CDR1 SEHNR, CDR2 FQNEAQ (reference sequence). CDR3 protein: CASSGRDWGADTQYF. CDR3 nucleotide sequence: TGTGCCAGCAGCGGGAGGGATTGGGGCGCAGATACGCAGTATTTT.

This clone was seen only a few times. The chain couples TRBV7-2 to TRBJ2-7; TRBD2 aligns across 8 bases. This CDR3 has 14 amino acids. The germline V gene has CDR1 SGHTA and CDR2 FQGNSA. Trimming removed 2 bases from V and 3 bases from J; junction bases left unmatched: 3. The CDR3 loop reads CASSLRGGGYEQYF. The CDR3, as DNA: TGTGCCAGCAGCTTACGGGGGGGCGGCTACGAGCAGTACTTC.

This CDR3 reads CASSVGLAAPDTQYF. The CDR3 coding sequence is TGTGCCAGCAGCGTAGGACTAGCGGCCCCAGATACGCAGTATTTT. The rearrangement uses TRBV9 and TRBJ2-3; 9 bases match TRBD2. V dropped 0 bases and J dropped 4; count of bases not matched to a gene: 3. CDR3 size: 15 residues. Germline assignment: CDR1 SGDLS and CDR2 YYNGEE.

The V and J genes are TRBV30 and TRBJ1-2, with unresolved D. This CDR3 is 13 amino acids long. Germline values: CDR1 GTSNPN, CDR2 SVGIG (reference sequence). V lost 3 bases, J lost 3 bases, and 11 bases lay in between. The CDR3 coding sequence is TGTGCCTGGAGCCCTAGCGACGACTATGGCTACACCTTC. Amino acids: CAWSPSDDYGYTF. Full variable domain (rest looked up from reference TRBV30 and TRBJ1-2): SQTIHQWPATLVQPVGSPLSLECTVEGTSNPNLYWYRQAAGRGLQLLFYSVGIGQISSEVPQNLSASRPQDRQFILSSKKLLLSDSGFYLCAWSPSDDYGYTFGSGTRLTVV.

The CDR3 loop is CASSDPDRGLLGPEAFF. Written as DNA, the CDR3 is TGTGCCAGTAGCGACCCAGACAGGGGGCTTCTTGGGCCTGAAGCTTTCTTT. This chain links TRBV19 with TRBJ1-1, with 10 bases identical to TRBD1. The CDR3 consists of 17 residues. Per germline, CDR1 LNHDA and CDR2 SQIVND (reference sequence). Germline trimming cut 6 bases from V and 6 bases from J; bases unmatched to any gene: 16.

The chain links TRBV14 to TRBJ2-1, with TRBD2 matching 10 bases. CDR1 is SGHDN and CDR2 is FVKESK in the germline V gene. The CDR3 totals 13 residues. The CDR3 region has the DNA TGTGCGGTAGGACTAGCGGCCTACAATGAGCAGTTCTTC. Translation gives CAVGLAAYNEQFF.